The rows below give T cell receptor beta chains drawn from one sample of a study of shared clonotypes between healthy human individuals. Profiled with immunoSEQ multiplex PCR; TCRdb holds only in-frame clones, not every one. The sample has 1 million to 1.3 million clones, 78% seen once; the top ten hold roughly 0.65%. Specimen: memory CD4+ T cells from PBMCs. The receptors were sampled from a man aged 18 to 35 in good health. Some clones in this sample may be carry-over from other donors' samples. Both conserved end residues are part of each CDR3. The order of the fields is clone size, V gene, J gene, D gene, CDR3 length, CDR3 protein, CDR3 DNA. The D gene is left open where the match is weak. Size is omitted from some rows. Given values are once, few, many or a class for expanded clones.

>-|TRBV28|TRBJ2-3|TRBD2|16
CASSLGLAGGTDTQYF
TGTGCCAGCAGTTTGGGACTAGCGGGAGGAACAGATACGCAGTATTTT
>-|TRBV6-1|TRBJ1-1|TRBD1|14
CASSRDRTNTEAFF
TGTGCCAGCAGCCGGGACAGGACGAACACTGAAGCTTTCTTT
>-|TRBV28|TRBJ1-1|-|15
CASSLSGRVNTEAFF
TGTGCCAGCAGTTTATCGGGAAGAGTGAACACTGAAGCTTTCTTT
>-|TRBV19|TRBJ2-5|-|15
CASRVGGLGGETQYF
TGTGCCAGTAGGGTTGGAGGCCTCGGGGGAGAGACCCAGTACTTC
>-|TRBV28|TRBJ1-2|-|12
CASSAGSYGYTF
TGTGCCAGCAGCGCAGGGAGCTATGGCTACACCTTC
>-|TRBV19|TRBJ1-3|-|13
CASSKESRNTIYF
TGTGCCAGTTCGAAGGAAAGTAGAAACACCATATATTTT
>-|TRBV19|TRBJ2-2|-|16
CASSIDRRGNTGELFF
TGTGCCAGTAGTATAGATCGGAGAGGGAACACCGGGGAGCTGTTTTTT
>-|TRBV18|TRBJ2-7|-|14
CASSPPRVSYEQYF
TGTGCCAGCTCACCGCCAAGGGTATCCTACGAGCAGTACTTC
>-|TRBV6-1|TRBJ2-7|TRBD2|14
CASSGAGGVYEQYF
TGTGCCAGCAGTGGAGCGGGAGGAGTCTACGAGCAGTACTTC
>-|TRBV21-1|TRBJ2-1|-|16
CASSKIASGAYNEQFF
TGTGCCAGCAGCAAAATAGCTAGCGGGGCCTACAATGAGCAGTTCTTC
>-|TRBV7-9|TRBJ2-6|-|17
CASSLVVLSSGANVLTF
TGTGCCAGCAGCTTAGTGGTTTTGAGCTCTGGGGCCAACGTCCTGACTTTC
>-|TRBV11-1|TRBJ1-1|-|14
CASSWSGATTEAFF
TGTGCCAGCAGCTGGTCGGGGGCGACGACTGAAGCTTTCTTT
>-|TRBV5-1|TRBJ2-1|TRBD2|17
CASSLVREAGTYNEQFF
TGCGCCAGCAGCTTGGTTCGGGAGGCGGGGACCTACAATGAGCAGTTCTTC
>-|TRBV28|TRBJ2-1|TRBD2|15
CASSSGEGGVNEQFF
TGTGCCAGCAGTTCGGGGGAGGGCGGCGTCAATGAGCAGTTCTTC
>-|TRBV4-2|TRBJ2-3|TRBD2|15
CASSPTSGSTDTQYF
TGTGCCAGCAGCCCGACTAGCGGGAGCACAGATACGCAGTATTTT
>many|TRBV5-1|TRBJ1-4|-|13
CASSRVANEKLFF
TGCGCCAGCAGCAGGGTGGCTAATGAAAAACTGTTTTTT
>-|TRBV7-9|TRBJ2-5|TRBD1|15
CASSIGQGAKETQYF
TGTGCCAGCAGCATCGGACAGGGGGCAAAAGAGACCCAGTACTTC
>-|TRBV27|TRBJ1-1|-|14
CASSSGGMNTEAFF
TGTGCCAGCAGTTCCGGGGGCATGAACACTGAAGCTTTCTTT
>-|TRBV5-1|TRBJ2-1|TRBD2|15
CASSTGTSGNNEQFF
TGCGCCAGCAGCACGGGGACTAGCGGCAACAATGAGCAGTTCTTC
>-|TRBV2|TRBJ1-2|TRBD1|12
CASSDRGYGYTF
TGTGCCAGCAGTGACAGGGGGTATGGCTACACCTTC
>-|TRBV28|TRBJ2-5|-|12
CASSPTEETQYF
TGTGCCAGCAGCCCGACAGAAGAGACCCAGTACTTC
>-|TRBV7-2|TRBJ2-7|TRBD2|16
CASSLDASGPPYEQYF
TGTGCCAGCAGCTTAGACGCTAGCGGGCCACCCTACGAGCAGTACTTC
>-|TRBV28|TRBJ2-1|-|15
CASSLHGRVYNEQFF
TGTGCCAGCAGTTTACACGGCAGGGTTTACAATGAGCAGTTCTTC
>-|TRBV2|TRBJ1-2|-|13
CASSFLPLYGYTF
TGTGCCAGCAGTTTTCTTCCCCTCTATGGCTACACCTTC
>few|TRBV28|TRBJ1-5|-|11
CASGRDQPQHF
TGTGCCAGCGGAAGGGATCAGCCCCAGCATTTT
>-|TRBV5-1|TRBJ2-1|-|14
CASSRIQGYGEQFF
TGCGCCAGCAGCCGAATACAGGGCTACGGTGAGCAGTTCTTC
>few|TRBV28|TRBJ1-3|-|16
CASTNPDRTSGNTIYF
TGTGCCAGCACCAACCCAGACAGAACCTCTGGAAACACCATATATTTT
>-|TRBV27|TRBJ1-4|-|19
CASSPTQTGYRATNEKLFF
TGTGCCAGCAGTCCCACTCAGACGGGGTACCGTGCAACTAATGAAAAACTGTTTTTT
>-|TRBV6-5|TRBJ1-2|-|14
CASSSQDRHYGYTF
TGTGCCAGCAGTTCCCAGGACAGACACTATGGCTACACCTTC
>-|TRBV6-6|TRBJ1-4|TRBD1|14
CASRRDRGHEKLFF
TGTGCCAGCAGACGGGACAGGGGACATGAAAAACTGTTTTTT
>-|TRBV30|TRBJ2-3|-|12
CAWSMVGDTQYF
TGTGCCTGGAGTATGGTCGGGGATACGCAGTATTTT
>-|TRBV27|TRBJ2-7|-|14
CASSLDRPPYEQYF
TGTGCCAGCAGTTTAGACAGGCCCCCCTACGAGCAGTACTTC
>-|TRBV4-1|TRBJ2-7|TRBD1|15
CASSPPGQGSYEQYF
TGCGCCAGCAGCCCTCCGGGACAGGGATCCTACGAGCAGTACTTC
>-|TRBV5-1|TRBJ1-1|-|14
CASSRRGGDTEAFF
TGCGCCAGCTCTCGCCGGGGAGGGGACACTGAAGCTTTCTTT
>-|TRBV7-6|TRBJ2-1|TRBD2|16
CASSHEASGGYNEQFF
TGTGCCAGCAGCCATGAGGCTAGCGGGGGGTACAATGAGCAGTTCTTC
>-|TRBV7-9|TRBJ2-2|TRBD2|16
CASSLPGLAGTGELFF
TGTGCCAGCAGCCTCCCGGGACTAGCGGGCACCGGGGAGCTGTTTTTT
>-|TRBV28|TRBJ2-3|TRBD2|15
CASSPWTSGTDTQYF
TGTGCCAGCAGTCCCTGGACTAGCGGGACAGATACGCAGTATTTT
>-|TRBV5-1|TRBJ1-2|-|15
CASSTARTDIYGYTF
TGCGCCAGCAGCACAGCCCGGACTGATATCTATGGCTACACCTTC
>-|TRBV5-1|TRBJ2-5|-|15
CASSLEGGPQETQYF
TGCGCCAGCAGCCTGGAAGGGGGACCCCAAGAGACCCAGTACTTC
>-|TRBV7-7|TRBJ2-7|-|14
CASSLGRGSNEQYF
TGTGCCAGCAGCTTAGGGAGGGGCTCAAACGAGCAGTACTTC
>once|TRBV4-1|TRBJ1-4|-|16
CASSQAGWAVNEKLFF
TGCGCCAGCAGCCAAGCGGGTTGGGCGGTTAATGAAAAACTGTTTTTT
>-|TRBV9|TRBJ1-1|-|14
CASSVSPLLSEAFF
TGTGCCAGCAGCGTTTCCCCCTTATTGTCAGAAGCTTTCTTT
>-|TRBV5-1|TRBJ1-2|-|13
CASSLDAHGGYTF
TGCGCCAGCAGCTTGGATGCCCACGGGGGCTACACCTTC
>-|TRBV5-1|TRBJ2-2|-|14
CASSALSNTGELFF
TGCGCCAGCAGCGCGCTCTCGAACACCGGGGAGCTGTTTTTT
>-|TRBV6-1|TRBJ1-1|-|12
CASRRVGTEAFF
TGTGCCAGCCGACGGGTCGGGACTGAAGCTTTCTTT
>-|TRBV7-9|TRBJ1-6|-|14
CASSLAPGNSPLHF
TGTGCCAGCAGCTTAGCCCCGGGCAATTCACCCCTCCACTTT
>-|TRBV19|TRBJ2-1|-|11
CASRQGYEQFF
TGTGCCAGTAGACAAGGCTATGAGCAGTTCTTC
>once|TRBV7-8|TRBJ1-2|TRBD1|16
CASSFGTGGDLGGYTF
TGTGCCAGCAGCTTCGGGACAGGGGGCGATCTAGGTGGCTACACCTTC
>-|TRBV2|TRBJ2-7|TRBD1|18
CASRPARTLQGARYEQYF
TGTGCCAGCAGACCTGCCCGTACCTTACAGGGGGCGCGCTACGAGCAGTACTTC
>once|TRBV28|TRBJ2-6|-|17
CASSFLGKGSGANVLTF
TGTGCCAGCAGTTTTTTAGGGAAAGGGTCTGGGGCCAACGTCCTGACTTTC
>-|TRBV11-3|TRBJ2-3|-|12
CASRGASDTQYF
TGTGCCAGCAGAGGGGCGTCCGATACGCAGTATTTT